These T cell receptor beta chains were read from a single sample in a study of TIL therapy for anti-PD-1-resistant metastatic lung cancer. Clones were read by immunoSEQ multiplex PCR, and TCRdb kept only the in-frame ones, dropping some. The repertoire holds around 100,000 clones, with just over 65% as singletons. Here the sequenced sample was tumor tissue, taken at baseline. These receptors came from a person aged 25-85 years with non-small cell lung cancer. Each CDR3 is given with its conserved first and last residue. A D gene is named only where the DNA matches it firmly. Size is omitted from some rows. Given values are once, few, many or a class for expanded clones.

D gene,V gene,clone size,J gene,CDR3 DNA,CDR3 protein
NA,TRBV18,NA,TRBJ1-4,TGTGCCAGCTCCCCGACCACTTCTAATGAAAAACTGTTTTTT,CASSPTTSNEKLFF
NA,TRBV9,NA,TRBJ1-1,TGTGCCAGCAGCCCCCAGGGGAGTAGCACTGAAGCTTTCTTT,CASSPQGSSTEAFF
TRBD1,TRBV18,few,TRBJ1-2,TGTGCCAGCTCACCATTGGGACAGGGGATAAGTGAGAACTATGGCTACACCTTC,CASSPLGQGISENYGYTF
NA,TRBV10-2,NA,TRBJ2-1,TGCGCCAGCATTCTCAGTGGTTCACCTACCAATGAGCAGTTCTTC,CASILSGSPTNEQFF
TRBD2,TRBV4-2,once,TRBJ2-1,TGTGCCAGCAGCCAGCAACTAGCGGCAAGCTCCTACAATGAGCAGTTCTTC,CASSQQLAASSYNEQFF
NA,TRBV7-9,NA,TRBJ2-7,TGTGCCAGCAGCCCTCCAGGCCAAAGGGGTAACGAGCAGTACTTC,CASSPPGQRGNEQYF
TRBD2,TRBV24-1,NA,TRBJ2-1,TGTGCCACCAGTGATGCGACTAGCGGGAGGGCATATGAGCAGTTCTTC,CATSDATSGRAYEQFF
NA,TRBV5-1,few,TRBJ2-1,TGCGCCAGCAGCTTTACGACAGTGAGCAATGAGCAGTTCTTC,CASSFTTVSNEQFF
NA,TRBV28,NA,TRBJ2-7,TGTGCCAGCAGTTTGGCCCGACGAGAGCAGTACTTC,CASSLARREQYF
NA,TRBV7-8,NA,TRBJ2-1,TGTGCCAGCAGCCTAGATTCCATGTCCTACAATGAGCAGTTCTTC,CASSLDSMSYNEQFF
TRBD2,TRBV7-2,NA,TRBJ2-3,TGTGCCAGCAGCTTCCGACTAGCGGGAGATCGGACAGATACGCAGTATTTT,CASSFRLAGDRTDTQYF
NA,TRBV7-8,NA,TRBJ2-5,TGTGCCAGCAGCTTCATGCCCCCCGGGGAGACCCAGTACTTC,CASSFMPPGETQYF
NA,TRBV7-2,NA,TRBJ1-2,TGTGCCAGCAGCTTAGAACGAGGGTTTGGCTACACCTTC,CASSLERGFGYTF
TRBD1,TRBV4-1,once,TRBJ2-3,TGCGCCAGCAGCAAAAAACAGGGGATCGCAGATACGCAGTATTTT,CASSKKQGIADTQYF
NA,TRBV4-3,NA,TRBJ2-5,TGCGCCAGCAGCCAAGATCTGGGACTTGCGGGAGAGACCCAGTACTTC,CASSQDLGLAGETQYF
TRBD2,TRBV4-2,once,TRBJ2-2,TGTGCCAGCAGCCAACAACTAGCGGGGGGAGCCCGGGCCGGGGAGCTGTTTTTT,CASSQQLAGGARAGELFF
NA,TRBV4-3,NA,TRBJ1-1,TGCGCCAGCAGCACCCGACAAGGCGCTGAAGCTTTCTTT,CASSTRQGAEAFF
NA,TRBV18,once,TRBJ2-5,TGTGCCAGCTCACCACAGGGTTGGGAGACCCAGTACTTC,CASSPQGWETQYF
NA,TRBV18,NA,TRBJ2-1,TGTGCCAGCTCACCAGAAGTAAATGAGCAGTTCTTC,CASSPEVNEQFF
NA,TRBV27,NA,TRBJ1-2,TGTGCCAGCAGTTTAAGTGGACAGTCATATCCGAAAGCTGGCTACACCTTC,CASSLSGQSYPKAGYTF
TRBD2,TRBV4-2,NA,TRBJ2-1,TGTGCCAGCAGCCCGACAGTAGGGACTAGCGGGAGAGAAAAGTTCTTC,CASSPTVGTSGREKFF
NA,TRBV28,NA,TRBJ1-4,TGTGCCAGCGGCCGAGGGACGGATGAAAAACTGTTTTTT,CASGRGTDEKLFF
TRBD1,TRBV30,NA,TRBJ2-5,TGTGCCTGGACAGGGGGAGAGACCCAGTACTTC,CAWTGGETQYF
TRBD1,TRBV28,NA,TRBJ1-6,TGTGCCAGCACCCCCTGGACAGGGGGTAATTCACCCCTCCACTTT,CASTPWTGGNSPLHF
TRBD2,TRBV30,NA,TRBJ2-3,TGTGCCTGGAGTCCCGACACAAAGCGGGGCCATACGCAGTATTTT,CAWSPDTKRGHTQYF
TRBD2,TRBV7-7,NA,TRBJ2-2,TGTGCTAGCAGCTTAGCAGTAGCGGGAGGTGTCGGGGAGCTGTTTTTT,CASSLAVAGGVGELFF
TRBD1,TRBV7-2,NA,TRBJ1-5,TGTGCCAGCAGCCCTACAGGGGCCCTGTATCAGCCCCAGCATTTT,CASSPTGALYQPQHF
TRBD1,TRBV5-1,NA,TRBJ2-5,TGCGCCAGCAGCGTCGGACAGGAAGGCCAAGAGACCCAGTACTTC,CASSVGQEGQETQYF
NA,TRBV20-1,NA,TRBJ1-6,TGCAGTGCCCAAAATCGGTCACCCCTCCACTTT,CSAQNRSPLHF
TRBD1,TRBV4-1,NA,TRBJ2-3,TGCGCCAGCAGCCAGGGACAGAGGAGCACAGATACGCAGTATTTT,CASSQGQRSTDTQYF
NA,TRBV5-8,NA,TRBJ2-2,TGTGCCAGCAGCTTGACTAGCTTGTTCGCGAACACCGGGGAGCTGTTTTTT,CASSLTSLFANTGELFF
NA,TRBV12-3/TRBV12-4,NA,TRBJ2-3,TGTGCCAGCAGCCCCCCCAACACAGATACGCAGTATTTT,CASSPPNTDTQYF
TRBD1,TRBV11-2,few,TRBJ1-2,TGTGCCAGCAGCTTTAATCTTGAACAGGGGGCGGCTGGCTACACCTTC,CASSFNLEQGAAGYTF
NA,TRBV18,few,TRBJ1-6,TGTGCCAGCTCACCAGGGCTCCTTAGAAATTCACCCCTCCACTTT,CASSPGLLRNSPLHF
NA,TRBV15,NA,TRBJ1-6,TGTGCCACCAGCAGAGACCGGGTCTCACCCCTCCACTTT,CATSRDRVSPLHF
NA,TRBV6-5,few,TRBJ2-2,TGTGCCAGCATTCCGGGACAGAACACCGGGGAGCTGTTTTTT,CASIPGQNTGELFF
TRBD2,TRBV7-9,NA,TRBJ2-5,TGTGCCAGCAGCCCCCAACTAGCGGGAGGGGTGGAGACCCAGTACTTC,CASSPQLAGGVETQYF
TRBD2,TRBV11-2,few,TRBJ2-1,TGTGCCAGCAGAACTAGCGGCCTGCAGAGTGAGCAGTTCTTC,CASRTSGLQSEQFF
TRBD2,TRBV7-9,NA,TRBJ2-1,TGTGCCAGCAGCTTATGGGGGGGAGATGAGCAGTTCTTC,CASSLWGGDEQFF
NA,TRBV7-2,NA,TRBJ1-5,TGTGCCAGCAGCTTATCGGGAGGTCAGCCCCAGCATTTT,CASSLSGGQPQHF
NA,TRBV12-5,NA,TRBJ2-1,TGTGCTAGTGGCTCCGGACGGGGGGAGCAGTTCTTC,CASGSGRGEQFF
NA,TRBV12-3/TRBV12-4,few,TRBJ1-2,TGTGCCAGCAGTGCGGACAGTATTTATGGCTACACCTTC,CASSADSIYGYTF
TRBD1,TRBV7-9,few,TRBJ1-1,TGTGCCAGCAGCTACAGGGGGCTGACTGAAGCTTTCTTT,CASSYRGLTEAFF
TRBD1,TRBV9,NA,TRBJ1-4,TGTGCCAGCAGCAAACAGGGGGTAGATGAAAAACTGTTTTTT,CASSKQGVDEKLFF
NA,TRBV6-6,NA,TRBJ2-7,TGTGCCAGCAGCGCAAACGACGAGCAGTACTTC,CASSANDEQYF
NA,TRBV5-1,NA,TRBJ1-1,TGCGCCAGCAGGGCAGGCAGTATGAACACTGAAGCTTTCTTT,CASRAGSMNTEAFF
TRBD2,TRBV7-3,few,TRBJ2-2,TGTGCCAGCAGCTCCCAAGCGGGGGCGAACACCGGGGAGCTGTTTTTT,CASSSQAGANTGELFF
NA,TRBV18,few,TRBJ2-5,TGTGCCAGCTCACCCCAACACTCCCAAGAGACCCAGTACTTC,CASSPQHSQETQYF